The 25 T cell receptor beta chains given below trace back to one sample, sequenced in a study of T cell responses to AZD1222 COVID-19 vaccine. Some clones are missing from TCRdb's copy, which holds only in-frame ones; the method was immunoSEQ multiplex PCR. The table has 150,000 to 200,000 clones, just over 85% seen once. The sample in question was peripheral blood, obtained 28 days after the second AZD1222 dose. These receptors originate from an adult who received the AZD1222 COVID-19 vaccine.

J is TRBJ1-4 and V is TRBV5-4; a weak D match, TRBD1 (6 bases). Trimming pared 2 bases from V and 8 bases from J, leaving 16 bases between. The CDR3 is 15 residues long. CDR1 and CDR2 from the germline V gene are SGHNT and YYREEE (reference sequence). The CDR3 reads CASSFSQGRGEKLFF. For the CDR3, the DNA is TGTGCCAGCAGCTTCTCCCAGGGGCGTGGGGAAAAACTGTTTTTT.

V usage is TRBV6-2 or TRBV6-3 and J usage is TRBJ2-3; 13 positions match TRBD2. CDR1 MNHEY and CDR2 SVGEGT come from the germline V gene. The V gene end was trimmed by 5 bases and the J gene end by 3 bases; junction bases not matched to a gene: 2. The CDR3 runs to 15 residues. CDR3 amino acids: CASSRTSGGTDTQYF. The CDR3 coding sequence is TGTGCCAGCAGTAGGACTAGCGGGGGAACAGATACGCAGTATTTT.

About this clone: Distinct nucleotide sequences in the sample also encode this CDR3. This sequence joins TRBV20-1 and TRBJ1-2; D not certain. The CDR3 loop spans 11 amino acids. CDR1 is DFQATT, CDR2 SNEGSKA, per germline (reference sequence). With 6 bases removed from V and 4 bases from J, the gap between germline ends came to 9 bases. CDR3 in amino acids: CSAPRGYGYTF. As DNA, the CDR3 is TGCAGTGCCCCCCGGGGCTATGGCTACACCTTC.

V gene TRBV9 combines with J gene TRBJ2-1; D may be TRBD1 or TRBD2 (6 bases each). The CDR3 spans 16 residues. V lost 0 bases and J lost 2, with 12 bases in between. The V gene's germline CDR1 is SGDLS and CDR2 YYNGEE. CDR3 nucleotide sequence: TGTGCCAGCAGCGTAGACACCGGGGGCGCCTACAATGAGCAGTTCTTC. The encoded protein is CASSVDTGGAYNEQFF.

The rearrangement links TRBV7-2 to TRBJ1-1; a possible D gene is TRBD1 (5 bases). The CDR3 consists of 16 residues. V lost 6 bases, J lost 3 bases, and 20 bases lay in between. CDR1 and CDR2 (germline): SGHTA, FQGNSA. CDR3 nucleotide sequence: TGTGCCAGCAGTCCGTGGACTAGAGGGGTTCACACTGAAGCTTTCTTT. Encoded protein: CASSPWTRGVHTEAFF.

This CDR3 reads CASSELDRGVGNTIYF. CDR3 nucleotides: TGTGCCAGCAGTGAACTGGACAGGGGAGTTGGAAACACCATATATTTT. The rearrangement joins TRBV6-1 to TRBJ1-3; 9 bases line up with TRBD1. The germline CDR1 and CDR2 sequences are MNHNS and SASEGT. V dropped 2 bases and J dropped 3; count of bases not matched to a gene: 5. This CDR3 is 16 amino acids long.

The rearrangement joins TRBV7-9 to TRBJ2-2; a weak D match, TRBD2 (5 bases). V was trimmed by 5 bases and J by 3 bases, leaving 13 bases between them. Per the germline V gene, CDR1 is SEHNR and CDR2 is FQNEAQ (reference sequence). The CDR3 loop spans 15 amino acids. In nucleotides, the CDR3 is TGTGCCAGCAGCCTCTTTGTGGGAGACACCGGGGAGCTGTTTTTT. Translating it yields CASSLFVGDTGELFF.

This chain uses TRBV9 with TRBJ1-3; a weak D match, TRBD1 (6 bases). V lost 3 bases and J 3 bases, leaving 10 bases between the germline ends. The CDR3 spans 14 residues. CDR1 and CDR2 (germline): SGDLS, YYNGEE. The CDR3 protein is CASSAGTFGNTIYF. The CDR3 DNA sequence: TGTGCCAGCAGCGCAGGGACATTTGGAAACACCATATATTTT.

The V call is TRBV9, the J call TRBJ2-3, with 14 bases fitting TRBD2. This CDR3 region has 17 residues. The germline gives CDR1 SGDLS, CDR2 YYNGEE. V shed 3 bases, J shed 4 bases, and the junction held 7 bases outside the gene matches. The CDR3 region is CASSASGLAGGSDTQYF. Written as DNA, the CDR3 is TGTGCCAGCAGCGCCTCCGGACTAGCGGGGGGATCAGATACGCAGTATTTT.

This clone has only one observation. The chain is built from TRBV6-5 and TRBJ1-1, with D perhaps matching TRBD1 (5 bases). The CDR3 length is 13 residues. Trimming cost V 7 bases and J 7 bases, with 16 bases left between them. Germline-derived CDR1 and CDR2 are MNHEY and SVGAGI. CDR3 region: CASTLSGALEAFF. The CDR3 coding sequence is TGTGCCAGCACCCTCAGTGGGGCCCTTGAAGCTTTCTTT.

The chain uses TRBV30 and TRBJ2-7; D could derive from TRBD1 or TRBD2 (5 bases each). V was cut by 3 bases and J by 0 bases, with 18 bases left in between. This CDR3 is built from 16 residues. CDR1 is GTSNPN, CDR2 SVGIG, per germline (reference sequence). The CDR3 here is CAWSPGRGGSSYEQYF. The CDR3 region has the DNA TGTGCCTGGAGCCCCGGAAGGGGTGGGAGCTCCTACGAGCAGTACTTC.

This clone has just a few counts. The chain employs TRBV11-2 and TRBJ2-7, with D perhaps TRBD1 (6 bases). There are 13 residues in the CDR3. V lost 1 base, J lost 5 bases, and 9 bases lay in between. CDR1 is SGHAT, CDR2 FQNNGV, per germline. The DNA for the CDR3 is TGTGCCAGCAGCTTAGTAGGACAGAACGAGCAGTACTTC. Protein: CASSLVGQNEQYF.

The chain joins TRBV3-1 (or the pseudogene TRBV3-2) to TRBJ1-1, with no clear D. The germline V gene has CDR1 LGHDT and CDR2 YNNKEL (reference sequence). The CDR3 covers 16 residues. V lost 0 bases to trimming and J lost 1 base, with 12 bases between them. The CDR3 DNA reads as TGTGCCAGCAGCCAAGATATCTCCCTTACGAACACTGAAGCTTTCTTT. Protein product: CASSQDISLTNTEAFF.

This clone was observed a single time. The chain employs TRBV5-4 and TRBJ2-3; D not resolved. Trimming cost V 4 bases and J 4 bases, with 10 bases left between them. Germline values: CDR1 SGHNT, CDR2 YYREEE (reference sequence). The CDR3 runs to 13 residues. The CDR3 sequence is CASSHRTADTQYF. CDR3 nucleotide sequence: TGTGCCAGCAGCCACCGGACGGCAGATACGCAGTATTTT.

The chain combines TRBV30 with TRBJ2-5, with TRBD2 identical over 7 bases. CDR3 length equals 14 residues. V lost 2 bases to trimming and J lost 1 base; unmatched junction nucleotides: 4. The germline gives CDR1 GTSNPN, CDR2 SVGIG (reference sequence). CDR3 amino acids: CAWSRGVAQETQYF. The CDR3 DNA is TGTGCCTGGAGTCGGGGGGTAGCCCAAGAGACCCAGTACTTC.

The chain carries TRBV7-9 and TRBJ1-4; no definite D call. Per the germline V gene, CDR1 is SEHNR and CDR2 is FQNEAQ (reference sequence). The CDR3 extends over 14 amino acids. V lost 4 bases, J lost 3 bases, and 9 bases lay in between. As DNA, the CDR3 is TGTGCCAGCAGCTCCATGGGGTCTAATGAAAAACTGTTTTTT. Translation: CASSSMGSNEKLFF.

The rearrangement uses TRBV4-1 and TRBJ2-3, with 12 positions matching TRBD2. Germline-derived CDR1 and CDR2 are MGHRA and YSYEKL. Trimming took 1 base from V and 0 from J; bases not matched to a gene: 5. The CDR3 runs to 18 residues. This CDR3 reads CASSQGWTSGASTDTQYF. The CDR3, as DNA: TGCGCCAGCAGCCAAGGTTGGACTAGCGGGGCTAGCACAGATACGCAGTATTTT.

The gene calls are TRBV10-1 and TRBJ2-2; 10 nucleotides agree with TRBD1. V gave up 6 bases and J gave up 6 bases; unmatched junction bases: 4. This CDR3 has 14 amino acids. Looked up from germline, CDR1 is WNHNN and CDR2 is SYGVQD (reference sequence). CDR3 in amino acids: CASRGTGVAGELFF. CDR3 DNA sequence: TGCGCCAGCAGAGGGACAGGGGTGGCCGGGGAGCTGTTTTTT.

V and J are TRBV25-1 and TRBJ1-3; D ambiguous. The CDR3 is made up of 13 amino acids. Germline V lookup: CDR1 MGHDK, CDR2 SYGVNS. Trimming removed 3 bases at V and 5 bases at J, with 8 bases between. This chain's CDR3 is CASSDSGRNTIYF. The CDR3 nucleotides read TGTGCCAGCAGTGATTCGGGGAGAAACACCATATATTTT.

The chain's CDR3 is CASSVLGSGANVLTF. CDR3 nucleotide sequence: TGTGCCAGCAGCGTACTTGGTTCTGGGGCCAACGTCCTGACTTTC. The chain joins TRBV9 to TRBJ2-6; D remains ambiguous. The germline gives CDR1 SGDLS, CDR2 YYNGEE. This CDR3 contains 15 residues. Trimming pared 1 base from V and 1 base from J, leaving 6 bases between.

This clone was picked up one time. The J gene is TRBJ2-3, the V gene TRBV23-1; D gene unclear. TRBV23-1 is an ORF, and what it does is uncertain. Trimming removed 0 bases from V and 2 bases from J, with 21 bases in between. CDR3 length: 19 residues. The CDR3 DNA reads as TGCGCCAGCAGTCAATCGTTAGGACCGCTGACCCTTACCACAGATACGCAGTATTTT. Its protein product is CASSQSLGPLTLTTDTQYF.

J is TRBJ2-7 and V is TRBV30, with 8 bases identical to TRBD1. Losses at the gene ends were 4 bases for V and 5 bases for J; bases not matched to a gene: 10. The V gene's germline CDR1 is GTSNPN and CDR2 SVGIG (reference sequence). This CDR3 is built from 14 residues. CDR3 loop: CAWKGQGNHNEQYF. The DNA of the CDR3 is TGTGCCTGGAAAGGACAGGGCAATCATAACGAGCAGTACTTC.

The chain couples TRBV5-6 to TRBJ1-6; TRBD1 is a possible D gene (5 bases). Germline-derived CDR1 and CDR2 are SGHDT and YYEEEE. The CDR3 sequence is 13 residues long. Trimming removed 1 base at V and 10 bases at J, with 9 bases between. The CDR3 sequence: CASSLPGPSPLHF. CDR3 nucleotide sequence: TGTGCCAGCAGCTTGCCAGGGCCCTCACCCCTCCACTTT.

V is TRBV29-1 and J is TRBJ2-7; no reliable D call. The CDR3 is 12 amino acids. V was cut by 1 base and J by 0 bases, with 4 bases left in between. CDR1 SQVTM and CDR2 ANQGSEA come from the germline V gene. CDR3 in DNA: TGCAGCGTTGAAGGGAGCTCCTACGAGCAGTACTTC. Its translation is CSVEGSSYEQYF.

The genes are TRBV7-3 and TRBJ2-1; D is unresolved. V lost 6 bases to trimming and J lost 6 bases, with 15 bases between them. Looked up from germline, CDR1 is SGHTA and CDR2 is FQGTGA. The CDR3 totals 14 residues. The CDR3 DNA reads TGTGCCAGCAGATATTCGGTTAGCTCCAATGAGCAGTTCTTC. Its protein product is CASRYSVSSNEQFF.